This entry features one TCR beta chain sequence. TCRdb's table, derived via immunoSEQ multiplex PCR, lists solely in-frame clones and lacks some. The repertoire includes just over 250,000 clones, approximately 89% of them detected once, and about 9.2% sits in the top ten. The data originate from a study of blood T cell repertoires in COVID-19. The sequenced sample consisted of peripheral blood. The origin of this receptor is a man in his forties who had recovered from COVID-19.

The CDR3 DNA reads as TGTGCCAGCAGTCAGACTGTCTACGAGCAGTACTTC. Translated: CASSQTVYEQYF. This chain links TRBV12-3 or TRBV12-4 with TRBJ2-7; D is uncertain. This CDR3 is built from 12 residues. Trimming removed 5 bases from V and 3 bases from J, with 8 bases in between.